These 20 T cell receptor beta chains originate from one sample sequenced in a study of beta chain features in type 1 diabetes listed by TCRdb under 2018. Library preparation employed the immunoSEQ multiplex PCR assay. The entire amount of isolated RNA was reverse transcribed using the High Capacity cDNA Reverse Transcription Kit, so the sequenced TCRB transcripts were expressed ones. TCRdb took this table from immuneACCESS and kept in-frame rearrangements with V and J called. Such tables lack part of the clones; where checked against another copy, unresolved V genes explain under half of the gap, and the rest is unexplained. The sample includes about 900,000 clones, with 17% observed a single time. Of the sample, 0.023% is held by the ten largest clones. The sequenced material came from naive CD4+ T cells from blood. The cell subset or site label of this sample denotes: true naive CD4+ T cells. Receptor source: a woman aged 18-35 years in good health.

With respect to this clone: Other DNA sequences in the sample encode the same CDR3. The chain uses TRBV18 and TRBJ2-1; D is possibly TRBD2 (5 bases). Germline V lookup: CDR1 KGHSH, CDR2 LQKENI. CDR3 length: 12 residues. The ends were cut back, 6 bases at V and 7 bases at J, with 10 bases in the middle. The DNA for the CDR3 is TGTGCCAGCTCTCAAGGACTTAATGAGCAGTTCTTC. Its protein is CASSQGLNEQFF.

This clone has more than one count but fewer than ten. The chain uses TRBV7-9 and TRBJ2-2; 9 bases align to TRBD1. After removal of 5 bases from V and 4 bases from J, the junction contained 8 bases not matched to a gene. CDR3 length: 16 residues. The germline V gene encodes CDR1 SEHNR and CDR2 FQNEAQ (reference sequence). CDR3 nucleotides: TGTGCCAGCAGCCAGTCCGGGACAGGGTTCACCGGGGAGCTGTTTTTT. Amino acids: CASSQSGTGFTGELFF.

The table lists this clone with a few counts. This CDR3 is CASSLRSSGSYNEQFF. The CDR3 coding sequence is TGTGCCAGCAGTTTGAGGTCTAGCGGGTCCTACAATGAGCAGTTCTTC. J is TRBJ2-1 and V is TRBV28, with 8 bases that match TRBD2. The CDR3 runs to 16 residues. Germline CDR1 is MDHEN and CDR2 is SYDVKM. V shed 3 bases, J shed 1 base, and the junction held 5 bases outside the gene matches.

V usage is TRBV5-6 and J usage is TRBJ2-1, with 8 positions matching TRBD1. The J segment lost 4 bases and the V segment lost 4 bases, leaving 7 bases of the junction unmatched. The CDR3 contains 15 residues. Germline V gene sequence: CDR1 SGHDT, CDR2 YYEEEE. CDR3 sequence reads: CASSLRGHTYNEQFF. CDR3 DNA: TGTGCCAGCAGCCTCAGGGGGCACACATACAATGAGCAGTTCTTC.

This clone has just a few counts. This chain links TRBV18 with TRBJ2-1, with a tentative D call TRBD2 (6 bases). The germline V gene encodes CDR1 KGHSH and CDR2 LQKENI. V was pared by 2 bases and J by 10 bases, with 6 bases between. CDR3 size: 11 residues. Written as DNA, the CDR3 is TGTGCCAGCTCACCAGGAGGGGAGCAGTTCTTC. Amino acid sequence: CASSPGGEQFF.

The V and J genes are TRBV6-5 and TRBJ1-2; unclear D gene. Deletions cut 6 bases from V and 2 bases from J, with 13 bases between. In germline, CDR1 is MNHEY, CDR2 SVGAGI. The CDR3 covers 14 residues. The CDR3 region is CASSRGQLNYGYTF. DNA of the CDR3: TGTGCCAGCAGCCGAGGGCAGCTGAACTATGGCTACACCTTC.

The chain's CDR3 is CASRALGSQPQHF. CDR3 sequence (DNA): TGTGCCAGTCGCGCACTCGGTAGTCAGCCCCAGCATTTT. This sequence joins TRBV19 and TRBJ1-5, with D unresolved. Trimming left V 8 bases short and J 6 bases short, with 14 bases between. Germline V gene lookup returns CDR1 LNHDA and CDR2 SQIVND (reference sequence). This CDR3 is built from 13 residues.

Only a few counts were recorded for this clone. This chain links TRBV5-4 with TRBJ2-1; D is possibly TRBD1 (5 bases). V dropped 3 bases and J dropped 4 bases, with 11 bases sitting between them. CDR3 size: 14 residues. The V gene's germline CDR1 is SGHNT and CDR2 YYREEE (reference sequence). The CDR3 reads CASSSDTGYNEQFF. The CDR3 bases are TGTGCCAGCAGCTCGGATACAGGTTACAATGAGCAGTTCTTC.

This clone has just a few counts. J is TRBJ2-2 and V is TRBV5-6, with D possibly matching TRBD2 (5 bases). This CDR3 region has 16 residues. Germline V CDR1 and CDR2: SGHDT, YYEEEE. The germline V and J ends were trimmed by 4 bases and 5 bases, with 18 bases remaining between them. The CDR3 nucleotides are TGTGCCAGCAGCCGAGCGATTTGGCGGGTAACCGGGGAGCTGTTTTTT. Protein product: CASSRAIWRVTGELFF. Full variable domain (outside the CDR3, taken from reference TRBV5-6 and TRBJ2-2): DAGVTQSPTHLIKTRGQQVTLRCSPKSGHDTVSWYQQALGQGPQFIFQYYEEEERQRGNFPDRFSGHQFPNYSSELNVNALLLGDSALYLCASSRAIWRVTGELFFGEGSRLTVL.

The CDR3: CASSLARQVPYEQYF. DNA of the CDR3: TGTGCCAGCAGCTTAGCCCGACAGGTACCCTACGAGCAGTACTTC. The chain combines TRBV13 with TRBJ2-7; possibly TRBD1 for D (6 bases). CDR3 length equals 15 residues. Per the germline V gene, CDR1 is PRHDT and CDR2 is FYEKMQ (reference sequence). Trimming removed 1 base from V and 2 bases from J, with 12 bases in between.

The V and J genes are TRBV29-1 and TRBJ2-1; 8 bases align to TRBD2. The CDR3 spans 14 residues. V trimming: 2 bases; J trimming: 6 bases; junction bases outside the gene matches: 6. The germline gives CDR1 SQVTM, CDR2 ANQGSEA. The CDR3 is CSVERAGEINEQFF. In DNA form, the CDR3 reads TGCAGCGTTGAAAGAGCGGGAGAGATCAATGAGCAGTTCTTC.

The rearrangement uses TRBV7-2 and TRBJ2-1; 7 nucleotides match TRBD1. With 5 bases clipped from V and 4 bases from J, the junction kept 5 bases outside the gene matches. This CDR3 comprises 14 residues. Germline lookup yields CDR1 SGHTA and CDR2 FQGNSA. The CDR3 coding sequence is TGTGCCAGCAGCCTTCAGACAGGGTACAATGAGCAGTTCTTC. Amino acid sequence: CASSLQTGYNEQFF. Looking up the rest from reference TRBV7-2 and TRBJ2-1 gives the full variable domain: GAGVSQSPSNKVTEKGKDVELRCDPISGHTALYWYRQSLGQGLEFLIYFQGNSAPDKSGLPSDRFSAERTGGSVSTLTIQRTQQEDSAVYLCASSLQTGYNEQFFGPGTRLTVL.

Details on this clone: A read error may account for a junction end that differs from germline. This chain uses TRBV16 with TRBJ2-5; 9 bases match TRBD1. Germline loops: CDR1 KGHSY, CDR2 FQNENV. This CDR3 comprises 15 residues. As DNA, the CDR3 is TGTGCCGGCAGCCGGGACAGGGTTTGGGAAGAGACCCAGTACTTC. The encoded protein is CAGSRDRVWEETQYF.

The gene calls are TRBV7-2 and TRBJ2-1, with 9 bases identical to TRBD2. Germline V CDR1 and CDR2: SGHTA, FQGNSA. Unmatched junction bases numbered 3, after V lost 2 bases and J lost 7 bases. This CDR3 contains 14 residues. The CDR3 here is CASSLNLAGNEQFF. The CDR3 DNA follows: TGTGCCAGCAGCTTAAATCTAGCGGGGAATGAGCAGTTCTTC.

V usage is TRBV28 and J usage is TRBJ1-3; D is uncertain. With 3 bases removed from V and 11 bases from J, the gap between germline ends came to 11 bases. Germline CDR1 and CDR2: MDHEN and SYDVKM. This CDR3 comprises 12 residues. CDR3 coding DNA: TGTGCCAGCAGTTTCAACCCGAGGGCCATATATTTT. As protein: CASSFNPRAIYF.

This clone appeared a few times. The rearrangement uses TRBV7-2 and TRBJ2-7, with TRBD2 matching over 11 bases. V lost 0 bases, J lost 0 bases, and 4 bases stayed unmatched. Germline V gene lookup returns CDR1 SGHTA and CDR2 FQGNSA. The CDR3 has 17 residues. CDR3 sequence: CASSLARGLADSYEQYF. In DNA form, the CDR3 reads TGTGCCAGCAGCTTAGCGAGGGGACTAGCGGACTCCTACGAGCAGTACTTC. Variable domain in full (rest from reference TRBV7-2 and TRBJ2-7): GAGVSQSPSNKVTEKGKDVELRCDPISGHTALYWYRQSLGQGLEFLIYFQGNSAPDKSGLPSDRFSAERTGGSVSTLTIQRTQQEDSAVYLCASSLARGLADSYEQYFGPGTRLTVT.

This clone was detected a few times. The chain has TRBV28 and TRBJ1-5, with unresolved D. In germline, CDR1 is MDHEN, CDR2 SYDVKM. V dropped 4 bases and J dropped 3 bases, with 10 bases sitting between them. There are 14 residues in the CDR3. The CDR3 DNA sequence: TGTGCCAGCAGTTCCGTAGGGTCCAATCAGCCCCAGCATTTT. It yields the protein CASSSVGSNQPQHF.

A word on this clone: Its ends do not fully match the called genes, so a read error is possible. This chain links TRBV7-9 with TRBJ2-5, with D perhaps matching TRBD1 or TRBD2 (5 bases each). Germline CDR1 SEHNR, CDR2 FQNEAQ (reference sequence). CDR3 length: 14 residues. The CDR3 region has the DNA TGTGCCAGCAGCTTTGGGGGTGGGGAAGATACCCAGTACTTC. Residues: CASSFGGGEDTQYF.

In its sample, this clone was seen a few times. The rearrangement joins TRBV6-5 to TRBJ2-6; D gene uncertain. Per germline, CDR1 MNHEY and CDR2 SVGAGI. This CDR3 has 16 residues. V was pared by 0 bases and J by 1 base, with 7 bases between. CDR3 region: CASSYSAPSGANVLTF. The DNA of the CDR3 is TGTGCCAGCAGTTACTCGGCACCATCTGGGGCCAACGTCCTGACTTTC.

The chain uses TRBV6-1 and TRBJ2-7; TRBD1 might be the D (6 bases). Trimming cost V 8 bases and J 2 bases, with 10 bases left between them. Germline V gives CDR1 MNHNS, CDR2 SASEGT. CDR3 length: 12 residues. CDR3: CASGGQTYEQYF. Here the CDR3 DNA reads TGTGCCAGCGGGGGACAAACCTACGAGCAGTACTTC.